This TCR beta chain appears in the sequencing data of a study of T-cell memory formation after mild COVID-19. Study summary: TCR clusters largely stayed donor specific. Findings of the study overall: CD4+ bias marked clones expanding day 15 to 37, unlike balanced contracting clones. Second-wave clones peaking on day 37 lacked confirmed SARS-CoV-2 specificity. The study detected some responding clones in pre-infection memory, suggesting cross-reactive memory joined.

In this sample, this clonotype turned up a few times. Its antigen is unknown. Losses at the gene ends were 10 bases for V and 6 bases for J; bases not matched to a gene: 13. The CDR3 contains 15 residues. TCRdb re-analysed the 5' RACE reads in MiXCR, keeping a single row per CDR3 protein. The sample consists of approximately 390,000 distinct CDR3 sequences, around a sixth of them appearing once. The chain combines TRBV23-1 with TRBJ2-2, with 8 bases matching TRBD1. TRBV23-1 is recorded as an ORF, its role being uncertain. The TCR comes from a man younger than 35 who had mild COVID-19 (a few samples of this study predate the infection). Cell type and time point are not known. The sequencing sample was made of PBMCs or a T cell subset sorted from them (not recorded which). The CDR3 DNA sequence: TGCGCCACCACAGATGGACAGGGAGGACCCGGGGAGCTGTTTTTT. It encodes CATTDGQGGPGELFF.